This T cell receptor beta chain was identified during a study of radiotherapy plus CTLA-4 blockade in lung cancer. Study background: An objective response was seen in around 17% of patients, and disease control in less than 40%. General study results and limits: Per reports, early blood T cell clone dynamics, plus interferon-beta, forecast response most strongly. An expansion of tumor-derived TCR clones occurred in blood after radiotherapy plus ipilimumab.

About this clone: Its antigen is not known.

The CDR3 runs to 14 residues. Germline values: CDR1 LNHDA, CDR2 SQIVND (reference sequence). V was pared by 6 bases and J by 5 bases, with 13 bases between. Assay used: immunoSEQ multiplex PCR; TCRdb lists only in-frame clones, some missing. The sample includes some 110,000 clones, over 65% of them seen just once. Chemo-refractory metastatic non-small-cell lung cancer patients were treated with focal radiation plus CTLA-4 blockade with ipilimumab. The input for sequencing was peripheral blood, taken from a patient treated with radiotherapy plus ipilimumab. This receptor was taken from a human donor with non-small cell lung cancer that progressed on radiotherapy plus ipilimumab. Some clones in this sample may be carry-over from other donors' samples. This chain connects TRBV19 to TRBJ1-4, with D perhaps matching TRBD1 (6 bases). The CDR3: CASRGDTINEKLFF. CDR3 in DNA: TGTGCCAGTAGGGGGGACACGATAAATGAAAAACTGTTTTTT.